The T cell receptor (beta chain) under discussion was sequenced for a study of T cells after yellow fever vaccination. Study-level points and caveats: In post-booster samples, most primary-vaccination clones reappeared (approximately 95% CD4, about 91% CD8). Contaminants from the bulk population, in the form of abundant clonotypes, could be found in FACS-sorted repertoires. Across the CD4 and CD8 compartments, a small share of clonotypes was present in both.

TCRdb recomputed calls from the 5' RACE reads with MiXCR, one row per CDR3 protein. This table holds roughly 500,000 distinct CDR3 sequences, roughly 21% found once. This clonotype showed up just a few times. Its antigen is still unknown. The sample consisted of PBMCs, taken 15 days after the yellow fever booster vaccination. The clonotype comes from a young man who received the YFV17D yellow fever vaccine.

In DNA, the CDR3 is TGCAGCGCCAAAGGGTCTCGTTACGAGCAGTACTTC. Translation gives CSAKGSRYEQYF. This chain links TRBV20-1 with TRBJ2-7; D is uncertain. The CDR3 loop spans 12 amino acids. Germline lookup yields CDR1 DFQATT and CDR2 SNEGSKA (reference sequence).